This TCR beta chain is drawn from a study of cytomegalovirus exposure and HLA in healthy donors (dated by TCRdb to about 2017). At the level of the whole study: The 650 to 800 repertoires of the first cohort and the roughly 120 validation repertoires were produced on the same platform, according to a later analysis. The study aimed to test whether signatures of past pathogen exposure could be identified by cataloging public T cell receptors. Besides the first cohort of roughly 640 subjects, a separate validation cohort made up of 120 or so different subjects was used. To predict cytomegalovirus infection status, the study brought together high-throughput TCR immunosequencing, statistical association of individual TCRs with disease status, and machine learning.

Broader findings and caveats from the paper: The classifier was reported to diagnose cytomegalovirus status with high specificity and sensitivity in both the original cohort and the validation cohort. The authors suggested that the approach could potentially be generalized to other disease states and immunological phenotypes. In vitro tests confirmed that a few of the cytomegalovirus-associated TCR beta chains recognize cytomegalovirus antigens. A later analysis had no HLA typing for the validation cohort, so co-occurrence there was scored across all 130 or so repertoires. In a later analysis, TCRs clustered in the first cohort were found to also tend to co-occur in the 130 or so validation repertoires, with 94% of cluster scores above 0. In the study, 164 TCR beta chains were listed as associated with cytomegalovirus. Across donors, most TCR sequences were observed very rarely, whereas some public TCRs were present in many individuals.

The donors belonged to the validation cohort of about 120 subjects, which was separate from the 666-subject first cohort. The protocol used for the library was the immunoSEQ multiplex PCR assay. In the authors' own workflow: A statistical classification framework was developed to diagnose cytomegalovirus status using the catalog of TCR beta chain sequences. As stored in TCRdb, this immuneACCESS dataset retains in-frame rearrangements with V and J assigned. A fraction of the clones does not appear; measured against another copy, unresolved V genes explain less than half of the discrepancy, and the remainder lacks a known reason. The DNA gave D and trimming, while V, J and clone size come from that table. The sample table records around 180,000 clones; 86% of these occur just once. The leading ten clones occupy over 1.1% of the sample. From its cysteine to its phenylalanine, the CDR3 spans 16 amino acids. Kept here is only the CDR3 DNA, which spans 48 bases and is read in frame from base 1. CDR1 and CDR2 were assigned from the germline V gene (reference sequence) as MNHEY and SMNVEV. V is cut back by 0 bases and J by 3 bases, with 5 bases in the junction unmatched.

As for this clone: The specificity of this receptor is unknown. No base quality information exists; no much larger clone differs at one position.

Sequencing used PBMCs. The chain couples TRBV27 to TRBJ1-2; 9 middle bases align to TRBD1. The sequence was obtained from a woman aged 18-29 years in good health and CMV-seronegative. The nucleotide sequence reads TGTGCCAGCAGTTTATCCCGGGACAGGGCTTACTATGGCTACACCTTC. Its protein product is CASSLSRDRAYYGYTF.